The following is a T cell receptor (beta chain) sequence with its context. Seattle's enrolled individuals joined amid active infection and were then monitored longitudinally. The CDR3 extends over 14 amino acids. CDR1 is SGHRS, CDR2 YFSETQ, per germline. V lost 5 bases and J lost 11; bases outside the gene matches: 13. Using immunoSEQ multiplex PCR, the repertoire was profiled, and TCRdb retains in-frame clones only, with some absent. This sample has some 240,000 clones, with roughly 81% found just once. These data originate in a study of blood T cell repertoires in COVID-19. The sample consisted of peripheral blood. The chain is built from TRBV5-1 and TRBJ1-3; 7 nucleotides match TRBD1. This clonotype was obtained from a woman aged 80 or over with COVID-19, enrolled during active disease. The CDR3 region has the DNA TGCGCCAGCAGGAGGGGGCTCCCCATGGGTTCCATATATTTT. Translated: CASRRGLPMGSIYF.